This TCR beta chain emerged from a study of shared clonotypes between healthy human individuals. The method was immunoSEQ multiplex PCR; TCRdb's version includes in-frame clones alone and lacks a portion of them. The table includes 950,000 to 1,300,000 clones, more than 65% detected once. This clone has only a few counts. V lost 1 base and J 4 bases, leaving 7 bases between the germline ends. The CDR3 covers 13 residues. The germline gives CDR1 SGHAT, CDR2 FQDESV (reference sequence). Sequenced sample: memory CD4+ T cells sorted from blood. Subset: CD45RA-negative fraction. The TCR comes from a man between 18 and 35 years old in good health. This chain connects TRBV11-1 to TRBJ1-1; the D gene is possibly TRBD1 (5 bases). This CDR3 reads CASSLVGTTEAFF. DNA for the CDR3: TGTGCCAGCAGCTTAGTCGGGACCACTGAAGCTTTCTTT.